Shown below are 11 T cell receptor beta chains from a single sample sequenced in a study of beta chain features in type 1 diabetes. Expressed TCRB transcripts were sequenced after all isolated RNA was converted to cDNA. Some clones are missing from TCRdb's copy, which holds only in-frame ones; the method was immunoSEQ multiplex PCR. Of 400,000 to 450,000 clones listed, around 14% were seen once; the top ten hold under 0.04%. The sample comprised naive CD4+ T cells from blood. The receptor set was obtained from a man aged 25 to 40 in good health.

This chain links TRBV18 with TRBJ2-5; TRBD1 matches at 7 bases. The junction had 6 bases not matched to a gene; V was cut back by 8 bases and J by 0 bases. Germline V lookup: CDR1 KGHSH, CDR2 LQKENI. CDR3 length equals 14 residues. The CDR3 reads CASTIQGYQETQYF. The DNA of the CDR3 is TGTGCCAGCACTATACAGGGGTACCAAGAGACCCAGTACTTC.

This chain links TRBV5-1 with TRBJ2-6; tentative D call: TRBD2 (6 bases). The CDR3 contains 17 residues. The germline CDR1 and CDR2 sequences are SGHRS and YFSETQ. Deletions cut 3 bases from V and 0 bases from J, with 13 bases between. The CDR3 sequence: CASSWRDGDSGANVLTF. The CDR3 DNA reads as TGCGCCAGCAGCTGGCGGGACGGAGACTCTGGGGCCAACGTCCTGACTTTC.

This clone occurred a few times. Here the CDR3 DNA reads TGTGCCAGCAGTTACGATGGGACAGGGTATGGCTACACCTTC. Translating it yields CASSYDGTGYGYTF. V gene TRBV6-6 combines with J gene TRBJ1-2, with 9 bases lining up with TRBD1. V trimming: 2 bases; J trimming: 5 bases; junction bases outside the gene matches: 3. The germline gives CDR1 MNHNY, CDR2 SVGAGI (reference sequence). This CDR3 region has 14 residues.

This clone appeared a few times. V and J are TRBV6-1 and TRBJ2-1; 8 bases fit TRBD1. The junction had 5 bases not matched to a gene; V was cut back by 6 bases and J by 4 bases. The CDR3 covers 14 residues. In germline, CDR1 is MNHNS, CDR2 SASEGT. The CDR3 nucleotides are TGTGCCAGCAGGGGACAGGAGATGTACAATGAGCAGTTCTTC. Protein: CASRGQEMYNEQFF.

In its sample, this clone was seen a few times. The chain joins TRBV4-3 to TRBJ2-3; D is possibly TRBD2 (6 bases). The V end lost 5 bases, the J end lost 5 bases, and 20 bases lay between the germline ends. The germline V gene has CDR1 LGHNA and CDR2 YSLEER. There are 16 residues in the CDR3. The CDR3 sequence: CASSTRREPRGDTQYF. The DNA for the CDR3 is TGCGCCAGCAGCACACGGCGGGAACCCCGCGGAGATACGCAGTATTTT.

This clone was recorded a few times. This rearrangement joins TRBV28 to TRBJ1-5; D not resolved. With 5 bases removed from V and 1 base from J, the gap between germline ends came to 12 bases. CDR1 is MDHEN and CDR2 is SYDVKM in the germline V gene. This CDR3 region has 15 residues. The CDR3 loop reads CASSPPPGSNQPQHF. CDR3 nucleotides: TGTGCCAGCAGTCCGCCCCCTGGGAGCAATCAGCCCCAGCATTTT.

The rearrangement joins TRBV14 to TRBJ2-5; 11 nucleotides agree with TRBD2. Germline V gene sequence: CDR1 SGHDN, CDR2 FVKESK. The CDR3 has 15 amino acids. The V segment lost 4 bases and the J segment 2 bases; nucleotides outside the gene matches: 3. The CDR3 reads CASSPLAGEQETQYF. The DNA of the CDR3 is TGTGCCAGCAGCCCACTAGCGGGGGAACAAGAGACCCAGTACTTC.

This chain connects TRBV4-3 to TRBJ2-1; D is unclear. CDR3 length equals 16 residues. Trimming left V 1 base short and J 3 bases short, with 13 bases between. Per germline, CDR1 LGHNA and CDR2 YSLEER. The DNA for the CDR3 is TGCGCCAGCAGCCAAGGCCCTTTGGGATACTACAATGAGCAGTTCTTC. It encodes CASSQGPLGYYNEQFF.

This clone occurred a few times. CDR3 residues: CASSQRQGMGGYTF. The CDR3 DNA follows: TGTGCCAGCAGCCAGAGACAGGGGATGGGTGGCTACACCTTC. J is TRBJ1-2 and V is TRBV14; 8 bases fit TRBD1. Germline loops: CDR1 SGHDN, CDR2 FVKESK. There are 14 residues in the CDR3. Trimming cost V 3 bases and J 7 bases; bases outside gene matches: 7.

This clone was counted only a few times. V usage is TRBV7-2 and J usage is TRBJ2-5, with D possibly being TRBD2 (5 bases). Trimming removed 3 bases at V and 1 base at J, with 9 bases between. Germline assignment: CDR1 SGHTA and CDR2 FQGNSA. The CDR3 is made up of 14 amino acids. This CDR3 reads CASSFTGIQETQYF. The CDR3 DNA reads TGTGCCAGCAGCTTCACGGGGATCCAAGAGACCCAGTACTTC.

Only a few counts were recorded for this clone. The CDR3 DNA is TGTGCCTGGAGTCCCCCCCTAGCGGCATACAATGAGCAGTTCTTC. It specifies CAWSPPLAAYNEQFF. The rearrangement uses TRBV30 and TRBJ2-1; TRBD2 agrees at 7 bases. CDR1 is GTSNPN, CDR2 SVGIG, per germline (reference sequence). Losses at the gene ends were 2 bases for V and 4 bases for J; bases not matched to a gene: 8. This CDR3 region has 15 residues. Together with reference TRBV30 and TRBJ2-1, the CDR3 gives the full variable domain: SQTIHQWPATLVQPVGSPLSLECTVEGTSNPNLYWYRQAAGRGLQLLFYSVGIGQISSEVPQNLSASRPQDRQFILSSKKLLLSDSGFYLCAWSPPLAAYNEQFFGPGTRLTVL.